This TCR beta chain emerged from a study of blood T cell repertoires in COVID-19. This clone was seen more than once but under ten times. Measured with immunoSEQ multiplex PCR; TCRdb has only the in-frame clones, and not every one. The repertoire consists of more than 120,000 clones, with roughly 84% occurring once and the leading ten covering roughly 3.8%. Germline lookup yields CDR1 SNHLY and CDR2 FYNNEI. J was trimmed by 0 bases and V by 6 bases; bases with no gene match: 11. The CDR3 has 17 amino acids. The chain is built from TRBV2 and TRBJ1-1, with 9 bases that match TRBD1. The sample was PBMCs or T cells enriched from blood (not recorded which). This sequence was found in a man aged 45-65 years in a cohort exposed to, infected with or recovered from COVID-19 (not recorded which). In DNA form, the CDR3 reads TGTGCCAGCAGAGGGCCCGGGACAGGGTGGATGAACACTGAAGCTTTCTTT. Translated: CASRGPGTGWMNTEAFF.